This entry is about one T cell receptor (beta chain). Its specificity is not known. Assay: immunoSEQ multiplex PCR; the TCRdb copy retains only in-frame clones and omits some. The table has tens of thousands of clones, approximately 84% seen once. The study pooled second doses at about 4 or about 12 weeks. Trimming cost V 3 bases and J 7 bases, with 10 bases left between them. This CDR3 has 13 amino acids. This sample is drawn from a study of T cell responses to AZD1222 COVID-19 vaccine. Study-wide findings and caveats: Only five or six people who got AZD1222 tested seropositive at baseline. After the peak T cell response, and only then, were repertoires sampled. Unmutated regions of variants are reportedly targeted by nearly half of spike-specific TCRs.

Sequencing used peripheral blood, obtained 28 days after the second AZD1222 dose. This clonotype was sampled from an adult who received the AZD1222 COVID-19 vaccine. The chain links TRBV12-3 or TRBV12-4 to TRBJ1-5; the D gene is possibly TRBD1 (5 bases). The CDR3 here is CASSFGGEQPQHF. CDR3 in DNA: TGTGCCAGCAGTTTCGGGGGGGAACAGCCCCAGCATTTT.